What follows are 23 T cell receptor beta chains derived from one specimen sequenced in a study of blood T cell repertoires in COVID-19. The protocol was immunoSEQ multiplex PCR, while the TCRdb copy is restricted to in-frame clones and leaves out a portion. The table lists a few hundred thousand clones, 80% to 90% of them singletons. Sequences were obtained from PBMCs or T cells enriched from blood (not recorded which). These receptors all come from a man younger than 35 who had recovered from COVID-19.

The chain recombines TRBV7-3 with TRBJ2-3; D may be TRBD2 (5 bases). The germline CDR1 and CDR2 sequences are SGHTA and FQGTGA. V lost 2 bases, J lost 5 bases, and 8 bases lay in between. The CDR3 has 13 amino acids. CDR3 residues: CASSLVREDTQYF. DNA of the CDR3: TGTGCCAGCAGCTTAGTGAGGGAAGATACGCAGTATTTT.

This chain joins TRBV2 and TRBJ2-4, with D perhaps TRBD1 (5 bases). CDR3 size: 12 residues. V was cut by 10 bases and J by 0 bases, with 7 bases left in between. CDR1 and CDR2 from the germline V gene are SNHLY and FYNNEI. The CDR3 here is CANQGAKNIQYF. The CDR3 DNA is TGTGCCAACCAGGGAGCCAAAAACATTCAGTACTTC.

The CDR3 DNA reads as TGTGCCAGCAGCTTTCAGGGTGAAGCTTTCTTT. Translating gives CASSFQGEAFF. This chain joins TRBV7-9 and TRBJ1-1, with D perhaps TRBD1 (5 bases). The CDR3 runs to 11 residues. Trimming shortened V by 3 bases and J by 7 bases, and 6 bases separated the two germline ends. Germline assignment: CDR1 SEHNR and CDR2 FQNEAQ (reference sequence).

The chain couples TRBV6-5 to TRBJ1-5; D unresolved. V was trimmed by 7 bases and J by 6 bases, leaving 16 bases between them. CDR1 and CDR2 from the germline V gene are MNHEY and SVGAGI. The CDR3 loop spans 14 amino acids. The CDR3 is CASNMQARGQPQHF. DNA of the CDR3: TGTGCCAGCAATATGCAGGCGCGGGGTCAGCCCCAGCATTTT.

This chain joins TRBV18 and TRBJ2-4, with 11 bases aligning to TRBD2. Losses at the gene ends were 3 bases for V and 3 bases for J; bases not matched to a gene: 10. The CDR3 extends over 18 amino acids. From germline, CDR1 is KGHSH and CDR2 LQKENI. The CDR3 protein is CASSPTSGISLDKNIQYF. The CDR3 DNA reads TGTGCCAGCTCACCGACTAGCGGGATAAGCCTTGACAAAAACATTCAGTACTTC.

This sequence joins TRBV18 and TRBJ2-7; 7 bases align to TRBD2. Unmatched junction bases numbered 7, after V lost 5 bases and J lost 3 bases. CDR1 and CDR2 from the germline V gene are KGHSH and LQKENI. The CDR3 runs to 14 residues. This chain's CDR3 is CASSTSANHYEQYF. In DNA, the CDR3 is TGTGCCAGCTCAACTAGCGCCAACCACTACGAGCAGTACTTC.

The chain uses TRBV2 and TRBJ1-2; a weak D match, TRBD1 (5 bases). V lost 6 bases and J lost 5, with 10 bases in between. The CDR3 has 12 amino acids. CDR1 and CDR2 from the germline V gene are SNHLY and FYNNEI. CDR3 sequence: CASRGTAYGYTF. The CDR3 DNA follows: TGTGCCAGCAGAGGGACTGCATATGGCTACACCTTC.

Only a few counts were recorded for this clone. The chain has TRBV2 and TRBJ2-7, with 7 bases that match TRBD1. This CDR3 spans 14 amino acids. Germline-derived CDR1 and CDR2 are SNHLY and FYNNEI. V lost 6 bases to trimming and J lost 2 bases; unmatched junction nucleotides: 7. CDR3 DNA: TGTGCCAGCAGCCGACAGGGCGGCGCCTACGAGCAGTACTTC. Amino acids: CASSRQGGAYEQYF.

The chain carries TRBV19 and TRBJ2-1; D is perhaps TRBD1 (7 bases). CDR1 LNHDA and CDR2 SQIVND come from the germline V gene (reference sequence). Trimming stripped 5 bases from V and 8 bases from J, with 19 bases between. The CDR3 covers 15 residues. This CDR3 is CASSVQGGSLHEQFF. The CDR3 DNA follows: TGTGCCAGTAGTGTCCAGGGGGGAAGTCTCCATGAGCAGTTCTTC.

Written as DNA, the CDR3 is TGTGCCAGCAGTTTCTCCGCCTCGTTAGCTAACTATGGCTACACCTTC. Its protein is CASSFSASLANYGYTF. The genes are TRBV2 and TRBJ1-2; D is ambiguous. The germline V gene encodes CDR1 SNHLY and CDR2 FYNNEI. The CDR3 spans 16 residues. V gave up 5 bases and J gave up 0 bases, with 16 bases separating them.

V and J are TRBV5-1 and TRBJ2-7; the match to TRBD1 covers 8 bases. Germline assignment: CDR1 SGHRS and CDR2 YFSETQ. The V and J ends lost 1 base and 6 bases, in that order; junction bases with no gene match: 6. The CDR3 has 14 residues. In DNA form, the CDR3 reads TGCGCCAGCAGCTTGCAACAGGGGGATGGCGAGCAGTACTTC. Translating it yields CASSLQQGDGEQYF.

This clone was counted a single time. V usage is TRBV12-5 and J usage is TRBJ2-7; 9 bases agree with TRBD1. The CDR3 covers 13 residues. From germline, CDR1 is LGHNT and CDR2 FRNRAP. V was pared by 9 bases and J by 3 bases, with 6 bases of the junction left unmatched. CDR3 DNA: TGTGCTAGCCTGGGACAGGGCCTCTACGAGCAGTACTTC. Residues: CASLGQGLYEQYF. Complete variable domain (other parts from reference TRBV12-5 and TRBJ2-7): DARVTQTPRHKVTEMGQEVTMRCQPILGHNTVFWYRQTMMQGLELLAYFRNRAPLDDSGMPKDRFSAEMPDATLATLKIQPSEPRDSAVYFCASLGQGLYEQYFGPGTRLTVT.

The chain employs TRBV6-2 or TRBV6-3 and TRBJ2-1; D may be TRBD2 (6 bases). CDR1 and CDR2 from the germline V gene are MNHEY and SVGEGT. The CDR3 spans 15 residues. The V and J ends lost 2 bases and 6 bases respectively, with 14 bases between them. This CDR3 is CASSYRGTSINEQFF. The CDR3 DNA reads TGTGCCAGCAGTTACAGGGGTACTAGCATCAATGAGCAGTTCTTC.

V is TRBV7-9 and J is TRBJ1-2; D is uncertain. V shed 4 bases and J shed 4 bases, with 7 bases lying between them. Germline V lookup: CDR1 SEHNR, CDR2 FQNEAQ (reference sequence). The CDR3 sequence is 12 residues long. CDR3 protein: CASSSVGYGYTF. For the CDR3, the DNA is TGTGCCAGCAGCTCGGTTGGCTATGGCTACACCTTC. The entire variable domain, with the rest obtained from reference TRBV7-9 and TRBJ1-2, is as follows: DTGVSQNPRHKITKRGQNVTFRCDPISEHNRLYWYRQTLGQGPEFLTYFQNEAQLEKSRLLSDRFSAERPKGSFSTLEIQRTEQGDSAMYLCASSSVGYGYTFGSGTRLTVV.

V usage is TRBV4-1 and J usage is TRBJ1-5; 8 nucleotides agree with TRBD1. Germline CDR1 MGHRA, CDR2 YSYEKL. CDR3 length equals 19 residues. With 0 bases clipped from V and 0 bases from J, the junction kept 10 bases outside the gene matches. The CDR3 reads CASSQDARGLSGSNQPQHF. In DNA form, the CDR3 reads TGCGCCAGCAGCCAAGATGCCAGGGGGCTATCGGGTAGCAATCAGCCCCAGCATTTT.

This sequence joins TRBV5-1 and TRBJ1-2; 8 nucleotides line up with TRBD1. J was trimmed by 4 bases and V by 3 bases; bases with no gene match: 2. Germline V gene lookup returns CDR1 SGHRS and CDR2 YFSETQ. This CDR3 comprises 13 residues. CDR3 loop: CASSSDRVYGYTF. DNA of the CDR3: TGCGCCAGCAGCTCGGACAGGGTCTATGGCTACACCTTC.

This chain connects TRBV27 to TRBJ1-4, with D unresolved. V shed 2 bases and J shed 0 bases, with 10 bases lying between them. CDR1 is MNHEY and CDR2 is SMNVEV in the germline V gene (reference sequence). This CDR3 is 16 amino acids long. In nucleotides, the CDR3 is TGTGCCAGCAGTTTAAAGCCGGGTGCAACTAATGAAAAACTGTTTTTT. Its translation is CASSLKPGATNEKLFF.

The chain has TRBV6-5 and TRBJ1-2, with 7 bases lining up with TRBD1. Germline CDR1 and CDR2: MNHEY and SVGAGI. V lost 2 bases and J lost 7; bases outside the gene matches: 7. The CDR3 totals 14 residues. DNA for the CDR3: TGTGCCAGCAGTTACGGGACCGGGACAGCTGGCTACACCTTC. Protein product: CASSYGTGTAGYTF.

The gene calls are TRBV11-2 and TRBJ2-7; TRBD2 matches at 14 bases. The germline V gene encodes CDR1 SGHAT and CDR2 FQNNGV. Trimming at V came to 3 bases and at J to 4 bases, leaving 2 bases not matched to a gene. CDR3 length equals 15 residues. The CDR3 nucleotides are TGTGCCAGCAGCTTGGGACTAGCGGGAGTGTACGAGCAGTACTTC. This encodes CASSLGLAGVYEQYF.

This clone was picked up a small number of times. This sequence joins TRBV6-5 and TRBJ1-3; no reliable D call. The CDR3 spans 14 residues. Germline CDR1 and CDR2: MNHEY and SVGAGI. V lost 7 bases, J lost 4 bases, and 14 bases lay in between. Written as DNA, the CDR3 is TGTGCCAGCAATAAAGGTAGCGTCGGAAACACCATATATTTT. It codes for CASNKGSVGNTIYF.

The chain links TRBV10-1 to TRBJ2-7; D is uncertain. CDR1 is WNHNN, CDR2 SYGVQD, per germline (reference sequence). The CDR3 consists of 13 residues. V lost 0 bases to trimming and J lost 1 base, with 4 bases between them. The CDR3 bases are TGCGCCAGCAGTGAGTCTCAGTCCTACGAGCAGTACTTC. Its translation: CASSESQSYEQYF.

The DNA for the CDR3 is TGCGCCAGCAGTGAGGGCAGGGGGGTTCAGCCCCAGCATTTT. Its translation is CASSEGRGVQPQHF. V gene TRBV10-2 combines with J gene TRBJ1-5; TRBD1 agrees at 7 bases. V dropped 2 bases and J dropped 6; count of bases not matched to a gene: 4. Germline-derived CDR1 and CDR2 are WSHSY and SAAADI. CDR3 length equals 14 residues.

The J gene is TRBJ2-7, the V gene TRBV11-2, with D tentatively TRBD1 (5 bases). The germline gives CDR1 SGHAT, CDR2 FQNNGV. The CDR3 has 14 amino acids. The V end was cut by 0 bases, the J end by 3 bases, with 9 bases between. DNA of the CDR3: TGTGCCAGCAGCTTAGACAGGGTAATCTACGAGCAGTACTTC. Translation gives CASSLDRVIYEQYF. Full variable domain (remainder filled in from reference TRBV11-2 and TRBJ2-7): EAGVAQSPRYKIIEKRQSVAFWCNPISGHATLYWYQQILGQGPKLLIQFQNNGVVDDSQLPKDRFSAERLKGVDSTLKIQPAKLEDSAVYLCASSLDRVIYEQYFGPGTRLTVT.